This TCR beta chain was recovered during a study of blood T cell repertoires in COVID-19. Across the study: T cells, B-cell-depleted T cells, or PBMCs supplied cDNA or gDNA.

Germline V gives CDR1 PRHDT, CDR2 FYEKMQ (reference sequence). CDR3 size: 16 residues. With 5 bases clipped from V and 0 bases from J, the junction kept 4 bases outside the gene matches. Ages ranged from about 18 to 89 years, with residence in 24 US areas. Clinical history reported by participants formed the basis on which cohorts were assigned. Original processing notes: By means of reference gene primer amplification, nucleated cell counts were estimated. Measured with immunoSEQ multiplex PCR; TCRdb has only the in-frame clones, and not every one. V, J and clone size were drawn from that table, and D and trimming were deduced from the DNA. This table has roughly 200,000 clones, roughly four fifths appearing once.

Sequencing input: PBMCs or T cells enriched from blood (not recorded which). The TCR was taken from a woman in her forties or fifties who had been exposed to COVID-19. The chain joins TRBV13 to TRBJ2-6, with 7 bases matching TRBD2. In nucleotides, the CDR3 is TGTGCCAGCAGCCTGAAGCGGGGCTCTGGGGCCAACGTCCTGACTTTC. Amino acid sequence: CASSLKRGSGANVLTF. Using reference TRBV13 and TRBJ2-6 for the parts outside the CDR3, the full variable domain is AAGVIQSPRHLIKEKRETATLKCYPIPRHDTVYWYQQGPGQDPQFLISFYEKMQSDKGSIPDRFSAQQFSDYHSELNMSSLELGDSALYFCASSLKRGSGANVLTFGAGSRLTVL.